Listed below are T cell receptor beta chains from one sample, sequenced in a study of T cell responses to AZD1222 COVID-19 vaccine. This table comes from immunoSEQ multiplex PCR, and its TCRdb copy is limited to in-frame clones, with some not included. The data show fewer than 200,000 clones, roughly 92% seen once. The material sequenced was peripheral blood, taken on day 0 of AZD1222 vaccination. Receptor source: an adult in good health. Both conserved end residues are part of each CDR3. A D gene is named only where the DNA matches it firmly. Where a row states a size, it is once, few, many or the class of an expanded clone; other rows omit it.

V gene,J gene,D gene,clone size,CDR3 protein,CDR3 DNA
TRBV5-4,TRBJ1-5,.,once,CASSLDGPGMPQPQHF,TGTGCCAGCAGCTTGGACGGGCCAGGGATGCCTCAGCCCCAGCATTTT
TRBV7-2,TRBJ1-4,.,.,CASSLTQGEKLFF,TGTGCCAGCAGCTTAACCCAGGGGGAAAAACTGTTTTTT
TRBV6-2/TRBV6-3,TRBJ2-7,.,once,CASSFDTGPDRGSEQYF,TGTGCCAGCAGTTTCGACACGGGGCCAGACAGAGGCTCCGAGCAGTACTTC
TRBV3-1/TRBV3-2,TRBJ1-1,.,.,CASSLYKHRTGMNTEAFF,TGTGCCAGCAGCCTATACAAACACCGAACAGGCATGAACACTGAAGCTTTCTTT
TRBV19,TRBJ1-4,.,.,CASSILGAGESEKLFF,TGTGCCAGTAGTATACTTGGGGCAGGAGAAAGTGAAAAACTGTTTTTT
TRBV7-8,TRBJ2-7,.,.,CASSPLVEQYF,TGTGCCAGCAGCCCCCTGGTTGAGCAGTACTTC
TRBV7-6,TRBJ1-2,.,.,CASSSALTGYGYTF,TGTGCCAGCAGCAGTGCATTAACCGGCTATGGCTACACCTTC
TRBV3-1/TRBV3-2,TRBJ1-1,TRBD1,.,CASSQTGGNTEAFF,TGTGCCAGCAGCCAAACAGGGGGGAACACTGAAGCTTTCTTT
TRBV19,TRBJ1-2,TRBD1,once,CASTTSQGADYGYTF,TGTGCCAGTACGACTTCCCAGGGGGCGGACTATGGCTACACCTTC
TRBV12-3/TRBV12-4,TRBJ1-2,.,.,CASSPGGAGYTF,TGTGCCAGCAGCCCCGGGGGGGCTGGCTACACCTTC
TRBV7-9,TRBJ2-7,TRBD1,few,CASSAQGAVNEQYF,TGTGCCAGCAGCGCACAGGGGGCGGTAAACGAGCAGTACTTC
TRBV29-1,TRBJ2-1,TRBD2,once,CSVEFGSGGKGNEQFF,TGCAGCGTTGAATTTGGGAGCGGGGGGAAGGGCAATGAGCAGTTCTTC
TRBV18,TRBJ2-6,.,.,CASSPPSGANVLTF,TGTGCCAGCTCACCACCCTCTGGGGCCAACGTCCTGACTTTC
TRBV18,TRBJ1-6,.,.,CASSPRSPGDSPLHF,TGTGCCAGCTCACCTCGCTCCCCTGGGGATTCACCCCTCCACTTT
TRBV19,TRBJ2-1,.,.,CASSAGVGTPRNNEQFF,TGTGCCAGTAGCGCAGGGGTCGGGACTCCCCGTAACAATGAGCAGTTCTTC
TRBV6-6,TRBJ1-1,.,.,CASSYSPTGNTEAFF,TGTGCCAGCAGTTACTCACCGACGGGAAACACTGAAGCTTTCTTT
TRBV30,TRBJ1-6,.,.,CAWTETSNSPLHF,TGTGCCTGGACCGAGACAAGCAATTCCCCCCTCCACTTT
TRBV24-1,TRBJ2-3,.,.,CATRRDLTDTQYF,TGTGCCACCAGGAGGGACCTCACAGATACGCAGTATTTT
TRBV10-3,TRBJ2-1,.,once,CAIGRVSSYNEQFF,TGTGCCATCGGACGGGTGAGCTCCTACAATGAGCAGTTCTTC
TRBV3-1/TRBV3-2,TRBJ2-2,TRBD2,.,CASSQATSGTSTGELFF,TGTGCCAGCAGCCAAGCGACTAGCGGAACGAGCACCGGGGAGCTGTTTTTT
TRBV30,TRBJ1-3,.,few,CAWSVGNSGNTIYF,TGTGCCTGGAGTGTAGGGAACTCTGGAAACACCATATATTTT
TRBV19,TRBJ1-2,.,.,CASTPPDLYGYTF,TGTGCCAGTACCCCGCCCGACCTATATGGCTACACCTTC
TRBV3-1/TRBV3-2,TRBJ1-2,.,.,CASSQEGGYTF,TGTGCCAGCAGCCAAGAAGGCGGCTACACCTTC
TRBV12-5,TRBJ2-1,.,.,CASGLQGNEQFF,TGTGCTAGTGGCTTACAGGGCAATGAGCAGTTCTTC
TRBV27,TRBJ2-7,.,.,CASSLSGGGRYYEQYF,TGTGCCAGCAGTTTGTCAGGGGGCGGGAGGTACTACGAGCAGTACTTC
TRBV9,TRBJ1-2,.,.,CASSVDQGEHYGYTF,TGTGCCAGCAGCGTAGACCAAGGGGAACACTATGGCTACACCTTC
TRBV6-4,TRBJ1-1,TRBD1,.,CASSGRGKDEAFF,TGTGCCAGCAGTGGCAGGGGGAAGGATGAAGCTTTCTTT
TRBV6-1,TRBJ2-1,.,.,CASSELEQFF,TGTGCCAGCAGTGAATTGGAGCAGTTCTTC
TRBV6-5,TRBJ1-2,.,.,CASSPRESFHGYTF,TGTGCCAGCAGCCCCAGGGAAAGTTTTCATGGCTACACCTTC
TRBV7-2,TRBJ1-2,.,.,CASSLVDLQGYGYTF,TGTGCCAGCAGCTTAGTAGATCTCCAGGGCTATGGCTACACCTTC
TRBV6-6,TRBJ1-4,.,.,CASSPYGQGTATNEKLFF,TGTGCCAGCAGTCCATATGGGCAGGGCACAGCAACTAATGAAAAACTGTTTTTT
TRBV3-1/TRBV3-2,TRBJ2-7,.,.,CASSQERGSYEQYF,TGTGCCAGCAGCCAAGAGAGAGGGTCCTACGAGCAGTACTTC
TRBV20-1,TRBJ2-5,TRBD2,.,CSASEGLASETQYF,TGCAGTGCTAGTGAGGGACTAGCGTCAGAGACCCAGTACTTC
TRBV7-9,TRBJ1-4,.,.,CASSLTGTIEKLFF,TGTGCCAGCAGCTTAACAGGGACGATTGAAAAACTGTTTTTT
TRBV6-4,TRBJ2-3,.,.,CASAETGAPNTDTQYF,TGTGCCAGCGCCGAGACGGGCGCACCGAACACAGATACGCAGTATTTT
TRBV7-9,TRBJ2-1,TRBD1,.,CASRGTGTYNEQFF,TGTGCCAGTCGAGGGACAGGGACCTACAATGAGCAGTTCTTC
TRBV30,TRBJ2-2,.,.,CAWSIPGTRRTGELFF,TGTGCCTGGAGTATCCCGGGGACGAGGAGGACCGGGGAGCTGTTTTTT
TRBV7-2,TRBJ2-7,TRBD2,few,CASSLQAGGPYEQYF,TGTGCCAGCAGCTTACAAGCGGGGGGGCCGTACGAGCAGTACTTC
TRBV19,TRBJ2-1,.,.,CASKRGTADPREQFF,TGTGCCAGTAAAAGAGGGACCGCGGATCCGCGTGAGCAGTTCTTC
TRBV4-1,TRBJ2-7,.,.,CASSLGVSYEQYF,TGCGCCAGCAGCTTAGGGGTCTCCTACGAGCAGTACTTC
TRBV19,TRBJ1-5,.,.,CASSRGGRGDNQPQHF,TGTGCCAGTAGTAGGGGCGGTAGGGGAGATAATCAGCCCCAGCATTTT
TRBV25-1,TRBJ1-1,.,.,CASSDVSTEAFF,TGTGCCAGCAGCGACGTAAGCACTGAAGCTTTCTTT
TRBV30,TRBJ2-6,TRBD1,once,CAWSGGQGISGANVLTF,TGTGCCTGGAGTGGGGGACAGGGGATTTCTGGGGCCAACGTCCTGACTTTC
TRBV11-2,TRBJ2-1,TRBD2,.,CASSYTSGGARFF,TGTGCCAGCAGCTATACTAGCGGGGGGGCCCGGTTCTTC
TRBV28,TRBJ2-2,TRBD1,.,CASSPQDRINTGELFF,TGTGCCAGCAGCCCCCAGGACAGGATCAACACCGGGGAGCTGTTTTTT
TRBV9,TRBJ1-6,.,.,CASSPAGVSPLHF,TGTGCCAGCTCCCCGGCAGGGGTATCACCCCTCCACTTT
TRBV19,TRBJ1-4,.,.,CASNMNTLTNEKLFF,TGTGCCAGTAATATGAATACCCTAACTAATGAAAAACTGTTTTTT
TRBV11-3,TRBJ1-1,.,.,CASSLDWRAVAFF,TGTGCCAGCAGCTTAGATTGGAGGGCTGTGGCTTTCTTT
TRBV5-5,TRBJ2-6,.,.,CASSLSSLGANVLTF,TGTGCCAGCAGCTTATCCAGCCTGGGGGCCAACGTCCTGACTTTC
TRBV19,TRBJ1-2,TRBD1,.,CASSIPPGQGHDYGYTF,TGTGCCAGTAGTATACCGCCGGGACAGGGGCACGACTATGGCTACACCTTC
TRBV10-3,TRBJ2-7,TRBD1,.,CATRGGTGAGEQYF,TGTGCCACTCGGGGCGGGACAGGGGCCGGGGAGCAGTACTTC
TRBV6-5,TRBJ1-3,.,.,CASTIGGLGNTIYF,TGTGCCAGCACAATAGGGGGGTTGGGGAACACCATATATTTT
TRBV7-9,TRBJ2-1,.,.,CASSYETGPGPFF,TGTGCCAGCAGCTATGAGACGGGACCCGGGCCGTTCTTC
TRBV6-4,TRBJ2-7,.,few,CASSGAEYEQYF,TGTGCCAGCAGCGGGGCCGAATACGAGCAGTACTTC
TRBV7-9,TRBJ2-1,.,.,CASRTVGSLLFF,TGTGCCAGCAGAACAGTTGGGTCCTTATTGTTCTTC
TRBV19,TRBJ1-4,.,.,CASSIVTGNEKLFF,TGTGCCAGTAGTATAGTTACGGGGAATGAAAAACTGTTTTTT
TRBV28,TRBJ1-5,TRBD1,.,CASTRTGNQPQHF,TGTGCCAGCACCCGGACAGGGAATCAGCCCCAGCATTTT
TRBV7-9,TRBJ2-3,.,.,CASSFTSAADTQYF,TGTGCCAGCAGCTTTACCTCCGCGGCAGATACGCAGTATTTT
TRBV7-7,TRBJ2-5,.,.,CASSLVGGPGLVETQYF,TGTGCCAGCAGCTTAGTGGGGGGGCCGGGACTCGTCGAGACCCAGTACTTC
TRBV19,TRBJ1-5,.,.,CASLDWRGDQPQHF,TGTGCCAGCCTTGACTGGCGAGGGGATCAGCCCCAGCATTTT